The present entry profiles one T cell receptor beta chain with its context. The target antigen is unknown. TCRdb passed the 5' RACE reads through MiXCR, listing each CDR3 protein once. The table lists some 500,000 distinct CDR3 sequences, around 20% of them singletons, with approximately 0.95% in the top ten. Trimming stripped 8 bases from V and 6 bases from J, with 20 bases between. The CDR3 length is 13 residues. Germline assignment: CDR1 SQVTM and CDR2 ANQGSEA. This entry comes from a study of identical twins. Findings of the study overall: Weaker excess sharing between twins was seen in beta out-of-frame sequences.

These data are also associated with another study on T cells expressing NK-cell markers. Turning to that study: The authors applied an anti-gamma-delta TCR antibody in several experiments, and it restricted sorting to alpha-beta TCR T cells. Dominant NKG2C+ clonotype frequencies of roughly 1.0-7.5% of CD8+ T cells were measured in several donors.

The sequenced material came from CD4+ T cells sorted from blood. This chain links TRBV29-1 with TRBJ2-7, with D tentatively TRBD2 (7 bases). The TCR was taken from a woman in her late teens or twenties in good health. CDR3 nucleotides: TGCAGCACAAGTAGGGGGGGAGGAGGCGAGCAGTACTTC. This gives the protein CSTSRGGGGEQYF.